The 29 T cell receptor beta chains below were found in one sample sequenced in a study of T cells in Graves' hyperthyroidism and ophthalmopathy. The CDR3 regions of TCR beta were amplified from RNA transcripts. In the first-round RT-PCR of the TCR CDR3, the HTBI primer set was used. TCRdb called the multiplex PCR reads again in MiXCR, with one record for every CDR3 protein. This table holds about 680,000 distinct CDR3 sequences, under 45% found once. The specimen was blood. The receptors here all came from a woman in her thirties or forties with Graves' hyperthyroidism.

This clonotype was seen many times. This chain links TRBV6-5 with TRBJ1-2, with unresolved D. Trimming left V 2 bases short and J 6 bases short, with 13 bases between. Germline-derived CDR1 and CDR2 are MNHEY and SVGAGI. The CDR3 consists of 14 residues. The CDR3 nucleotides read TGTGCCAGCAGTTACCTCCGACCTGACCATGGCTACACCTTC. The encoded protein is CASSYLRPDHGYTF.

This clonotype was picked up a small number of times. The CDR3 is CSARGQTGYSNQPQHF. The DNA of the CDR3 is TGCAGTGCTAGAGGACAGACAGGTTATAGCAATCAGCCCCAGCATTTT. The rearrangement uses TRBV20-1 and TRBJ1-5, with D maybe TRBD1 (6 bases). CDR1 and CDR2 from the germline V gene are DFQATT and SNEGSKA (reference sequence). Trimming cost V 1 base and J 0 bases, with 13 bases left between them. The CDR3 is made up of 16 amino acids.

This clonotype came up a few times. This rearrangement joins TRBV5-6 to TRBJ1-4; 11 bases are a match to TRBD1. Germline trimming cut 1 base from V and 0 bases from J; bases unmatched to any gene: 5. The CDR3 has 18 residues. CDR1 and CDR2 from the germline V gene are SGHDT and YYEEEE. The CDR3 nucleotides read TGTGCCAGCAGCTTGCCCGGGACAGGGGGGACAACTAATGAAAAACTGTTTTTT. It is translated as CASSLPGTGGTTNEKLFF.

Turning to this clonotype: One base away lies a much larger clone, so this may be a sequencing read error. The chain uses TRBV2 and TRBJ1-1, with D hard to call. The length of the CDR3 is 11 residues. Germline loops: CDR1 SNHLY, CDR2 FYNNEI. CDR3 residues: CAGSFTAEAFF. As DNA, the CDR3 is TGTGCCGGCAGTTTTACAGCTGAAGCTTTCTTT. The variable domain in full, completed from reference TRBV2 and TRBJ1-1, reads EPEVTQTPSHQVTQMGQEVILRCVPISNHLYFYWYRQILGQKVEFLVSFYNNEISEKSEIFDDQFSVERPDGSNFTLKIRSTKLEDSAMYFCAGSFTAEAFFGQGTRLTVV.

This clonotype was seen ten or more times. The chain employs TRBV5-1 and TRBJ1-1; 10 bases agree with TRBD1. In germline, CDR1 is SGHRS, CDR2 YFSETQ. The trim removed 7 bases at V and 4 bases at J, leaving 10 bases unmatched. The CDR3 runs 15 residues. CDR3 sequence reads: CASGDRGGVGTEAFF. CDR3 DNA: TGCGCCAGCGGGGACAGGGGCGGGGTGGGCACTGAAGCTTTCTTT. The full variable domain, completed using reference TRBV5-1 and TRBJ1-1, is KAGVTQTPRYLIKTRGQQVTLSCSPISGHRSVSWYQQTPGQGLQFLFEYFSETQRNKGNFPGRFSGRQFSNSRSEMNVSTLELGDSALYLCASGDRGGVGTEAFFGQGTRLTVV.

The gene calls are TRBV6-5 and TRBJ2-7; D is possibly TRBD2 (6 bases). V was shortened by 2 bases and J by 0 bases, with 17 bases between the two germline ends. This CDR3 spans 17 amino acids. Germline V CDR1 and CDR2: MNHEY, SVGAGI. CDR3 DNA: TGTGCCAGCAGTTACGGGTCTAGCGAGACTATCTCCTACGAGCAGTACTTC. This sequence encodes CASSYGSSETISYEQYF.

The V and J genes are TRBV6-2 or TRBV6-3 and TRBJ1-5; D is undetermined. The CDR3 sequence is 14 residues long. The V and J ends lost 3 bases and 4 bases respectively, with 10 bases between them. Germline CDR1 is MNHEY and CDR2 is SVGEGT. DNA for the CDR3: TGTGCCAGCAGTTATAAAGCAGTGAATCAGCCCCAGCATTTT. This sequence encodes CASSYKAVNQPQHF.

Ten or more counts support this clonotype. At one boundary the junction diverges from the germline segment, which might be a read error. The CDR3 here is CSARGAGLNTKAFF. The CDR3, as DNA: TGCAGTGCTAGAGGGGCCGGACTGAACACTAAAGCTTTCTTT. The chain uses TRBV20-1 and TRBJ1-1; D is uncertain. Germline-derived CDR1 and CDR2 are DFQATT and SNEGSKA (reference sequence). The CDR3 runs to 14 residues.

Details on this clonotype: Being one base from a much bigger clone, this may be a read error. The genes are TRBV19 and TRBJ2-5; 11 bases match TRBD1. Trimming at V came to 6 bases and at J to 3 bases, leaving 6 bases not matched to a gene. The CDR3 totals 15 residues. Per the germline V gene, CDR1 is LNHDA and CDR2 is SQIVND (reference sequence). As DNA, the CDR3 is TGTGCCAGTAGCCCTAGGGACAGGGGGAAAGAGACCCAGTACTTC. Translating it yields CASSPRDRGKETQYF.

This rearrangement joins TRBV29-1 to TRBJ2-2, with 9 bases matching TRBD1. CDR3 length: 16 amino acids. Per germline, CDR1 SQVTM and CDR2 ANQGSEA. V shed 7 bases and J 6 bases; nucleotides not matched to a gene: 15. The CDR3 region is CSAAKTGQGRAGELFF. The CDR3, as DNA: TGCAGCGCAGCAAAAACGGGACAGGGAAGGGCCGGGGAGCTGTTTTTT.

The table lists this clonotype with a few counts. This chain links TRBV3-1 with TRBJ1-6; D unresolved. The CDR3 contains 11 residues. V was cut by 2 bases and J by 9 bases, with 2 bases left in between. The germline V gene encodes CDR1 LGHDT and CDR2 YNNKEL (reference sequence). The CDR3 here is CASSQSSPLHF. The CDR3 nucleotides read TGTGCCAGCAGCCAATCTTCACCCCTCCACTTT.

This clonotype was detected ten times or more. This chain joins TRBV12-3 or TRBV12-4 and TRBJ1-2; D remains unclear. There are 14 residues in the CDR3. Trimming removed 6 bases at V and 4 bases at J, with 15 bases between. In DNA, the CDR3 is TGTGCCAGCAGATCTAACGACCGTTTCTATGGCTACACCTTC. Its protein product is CASRSNDRFYGYTF.

The chain recombines TRBV2 with TRBJ2-5, with D maybe TRBD2 (6 bases). The J call may be faulty, since TRBJ2-1 better matches the DNA end. The CDR3 consists of 16 residues. Germline V gene lookup returns CDR1 SNHLY and CDR2 FYNNEI. In DNA form, the CDR3 reads TGTGCCAGCAGTGAGGTTGCGGGGAGGTCCTACAATGAGCAGTTCTTC. This encodes CASSEVAGRSYNEQFF.

The V gene is TRBV12-3 or TRBV12-4, the J gene TRBJ2-6; D remains unclear. This CDR3 spans 13 amino acids. V lost 1 base, J lost 4 bases, and 2 bases lay in between. The CDR3 DNA sequence: TGTGCCAGCAGTTTAGAGGGGGCCAACGTCCTGACTTTC. Translated: CASSLEGANVLTF.

This clonotype was recorded at least ten times. The chain is built from TRBV6-5 and TRBJ2-6; no definite D call. Germline assignment: CDR1 MNHEY and CDR2 SVGAGI. V was trimmed by 7 bases and J by 4 bases, leaving 8 bases between them. The CDR3 contains 13 residues. The CDR3 protein is CASNFNGANVLTF. The CDR3 coding sequence is TGTGCCAGCAACTTTAACGGGGCCAACGTCCTGACTTTC.

In this sample, this clonotype turned up many times. The chain recombines TRBV5-1 with TRBJ1-6; D gene uncertain. Between the trimmed V and J ends, which lost 4 bases and 8 bases, there was a span of 16 bases. Germline-derived CDR1 and CDR2 are SGHRS and YFSETQ. The CDR3 is made up of 15 amino acids. CDR3 protein: CASSLLGRPDSPLHF. CDR3 nucleotide sequence: TGCGCCAGCAGCCTCCTGGGCCGTCCAGATTCACCCCTCCACTTT.

The V call is TRBV27, the J call TRBJ1-1; tentatively, D is TRBD1 (6 bases). CDR3 length equals 16 residues. Per the germline V gene, CDR1 is MNHEY and CDR2 is SMNVEV (reference sequence). V lost 0 bases, J lost 8 bases, and 19 bases lay in between. The CDR3 nucleotides read TGTGCCAGCAGTTTATCAGCCGACAGGTTTAATTCGGAAGCTTTCTTT. It translates to CASSLSADRFNSEAFF.

CDR3 residues: CASSVSSYQETQYF. The CDR3 DNA reads as TGTGCCAGCAGTGTGAGTTCGTACCAAGAGACCCAGTACTTC. V and J are TRBV12-3 or TRBV12-4 and TRBJ2-5; D remains ambiguous. V dropped 5 bases and J dropped 0 bases, with 10 bases sitting between them. CDR3 length equals 14 residues.

This clonotype was observed a few times. The V gene is TRBV6-5, the J gene TRBJ1-3; a possible D gene is TRBD1 (5 bases). Trimming shortened V by 7 bases and J by 3 bases, and 19 bases separated the two germline ends. From germline, CDR1 is MNHEY and CDR2 SVGAGI. The CDR3 extends over 16 amino acids. The CDR3, as DNA: TGTGCCAGCACGACCACCCGGCAGGGATATGGAAACACCATATATTTT. Translated, it gives CASTTTRQGYGNTIYF.

The rearrangement uses TRBV10-3 and TRBJ2-5, with 7 bases that match TRBD2. Looked up from germline, CDR1 is ENHRY and CDR2 is SYGVKD. V shed 0 bases and J 5 bases; nucleotides not matched to a gene: 3. The CDR3 runs to 14 residues. This CDR3 is CAISESSGAETQYF. In DNA, the CDR3 is TGTGCCATCAGTGAGTCGAGCGGGGCCGAGACCCAGTACTTC.

This clonotype was detected only a few times. This rearrangement joins TRBV7-2 to TRBJ2-7, with D possibly matching TRBD1 (6 bases). Germline V gene lookup returns CDR1 SGHTA and CDR2 FQGNSA. Trimming left V 1 base short and J 3 bases short, with 16 bases between. CDR3 length: 16 residues. CDR3 coding DNA: TGTGCCAGCAGCTTAGTCCAGGGGCATCTGGACTACGAGCAGTACTTC. It codes for CASSLVQGHLDYEQYF.

To note about this clonotype: One end of the junction does not line up with germline, which may come from a read error. This sequence joins TRBV10-2 and TRBJ1-2, with 9 bases that match TRBD1. This CDR3 comprises 17 residues. Germline lookup yields CDR1 WSHSY and CDR2 SAAADI. The CDR3 DNA reads as TGTGCCAGCAGTTATCTTGACAGGGGGGAACCGGACTATGGCTACACCTTC. Its translation is CASSYLDRGEPDYGYTF.

The V and J genes are TRBV10-3 and TRBJ2-7, with 9 positions matching TRBD1. Germline CDR1 ENHRY, CDR2 SYGVKD. The CDR3 contains 16 residues. V was clipped by 2 bases and J by 3 bases; unmatched bases: 8. The CDR3 here is CAISEKVDRGGYEQYF. DNA of the CDR3: TGTGCCATCAGTGAGAAAGTGGACAGGGGAGGCTACGAGCAGTACTTC.

The CDR3 sequence: CATSDRTGLADTQYF. CDR3 in DNA: TGTGCCACCAGCGACAGGACAGGGCTTGCAGATACGCAGTATTTT. V and J are TRBV15 and TRBJ2-3, with 8 bases fitting TRBD1. CDR1 is LNHNV and CDR2 is YYDKDF in the germline V gene (reference sequence). This CDR3 spans 15 amino acids. J lost 4 bases, V lost 5 bases, and 8 bases had no gene match.

There are many counts of this clonotype. The rearrangement uses TRBV7-9 and TRBJ1-1, with 7 positions matching TRBD1. This CDR3 is 12 amino acids long. Germline V gene sequence: CDR1 SEHNR, CDR2 FQNEAQ (reference sequence). J was trimmed by 8 bases and V by 3 bases; bases with no gene match: 3. The CDR3 protein is CASSLADREAFF. CDR3 coding DNA: TGTGCCAGCAGCTTGGCGGACAGGGAAGCTTTCTTT. Using reference TRBV7-9 and TRBJ1-1 for the parts outside the CDR3, the full variable domain is DTGVSQNPRHKITKRGQNVTFRCDPISEHNRLYWYRQTLGQGPEFLTYFQNEAQLEKSRLLSDRFSAERPKGSFSTLEIQRTEQGDSAMYLCASSLADREAFFGQGTRLTVV.

This clonotype was seen ten or more times. This chain links TRBV25-1 with TRBJ1-4; a weak D match, TRBD1 (5 bases). The CDR3 totals 16 residues. With 1 base removed from V and 5 bases from J, the gap between germline ends came to 14 bases. Germline V gene sequence: CDR1 MGHDK, CDR2 SYGVNS. CDR3 nucleotide sequence: TGTGCCAGCAGTGAATCGGCCCGGGACCCCAATGAAAAACTGTTTTTT. Translated: CASSESARDPNEKLFF.

Worth noting for this clonotype: Here the CDR3 omits its conserved ending phenylalanine or tryptophan, so a read error is the likely source. CDR3 sequence: CASSFVNTEAFY. In DNA, the CDR3 is TGTGCCAGCAGCTTCGTCAACACTGAAGCTTTCTAT. The chain carries TRBV7-9 and TRBJ1-1, with no clear D. The germline V gene has CDR1 SEHNR and CDR2 FQNEAQ (reference sequence). The CDR3 covers 12 residues. The V end was cut by 3 bases, the J end by 2 bases, with 4 bases between.

The table lists this clonotype with a few counts. This rearrangement joins TRBV7-9 to TRBJ1-1; tentatively, D is TRBD1 (5 bases). Germline CDR1 SEHNR, CDR2 FQNEAQ (reference sequence). V lost 2 bases, J lost 7 bases, and 17 bases lay in between. CDR3 length: 15 residues. CDR3 coding DNA: TGTGCCAGCAGCTTACCCCCGGGGGTTCGGGGTGAAGCTTTCTTT. It translates to CASSLPPGVRGEAFF.

There are a few counts of this clonotype. This sequence joins TRBV7-9 and TRBJ1-2, with 10 bases matching TRBD1. The CDR3 loop spans 17 amino acids. Per the germline V gene, CDR1 is SEHNR and CDR2 is FQNEAQ (reference sequence). Unmatched junction bases numbered 10, after V lost 5 bases and J lost 1 base. The CDR3 spells CASSTRQGARINYGYTF. The CDR3 DNA follows: TGTGCCAGCAGCACGCGACAGGGGGCCCGTATTAACTATGGCTACACCTTC.